These T cell receptor beta chains were read from a single sample in a study of T cells after yellow fever vaccination. Using its own MiXCR run on the 5' RACE reads, TCRdb lists one record per CDR3 protein. This sample yields 550,000 to 750,000 distinct CDR3 sequences, of which approximately 13% are seen a single time; more than 13% belongs to the top ten. The sequenced sample was PBMCs, obtained on the day of the yellow fever booster vaccination. The source of these receptors is a man younger than 45 who received the YFV17D yellow fever vaccine. Each CDR3 is given with its conserved first and last residue. Fields, in order: V gene, J gene, clone size, D gene, CDR3 length, CDR3 DNA, CDR3 protein. D genes are given only for firm matches. Some rows have no size entry. The others give once, few or many, or a class for an expanded clone.

TRBV14	TRBJ1-5	NA	TRBD1	17	TGTGCCAGCAGCCAAGATCCAAGGGACAGGGGGAACCAGCCCCAGCATTTT	CASSQDPRDRGNQPQHF
TRBV29-1	TRBJ2-5	NA	TRBD2	13	TGCAGCGCCACTAGCGGGAGCGGGGTGACCCAGTACTTC	CSATSGSGVTQYF
TRBV6-1	TRBJ2-1	NA	TRBD1	15	TGTGCCAGCGGGGACAGGGTTAACTCCTACAATGAGCAGTTCTTC	CASGDRVNSYNEQFF
TRBV5-1	TRBJ1-2	few	NA	15	TGCGCCAGCAGCGCGTCAAACAGACTCCTCTATGGCTACACCTTC	CASSASNRLLYGYTF
TRBV25-1	TRBJ1-2	NA	TRBD1	11	TGTGCCAGCAGTAACTCCGGGACAGTGAGCTTC	CASSNSGTVSF
TRBV20-1	TRBJ1-3	few	NA	15	TGCAGTGCTAGAGACCTCCAGGGTCTTGGAAACACCATATATTTT	CSARDLQGLGNTIYF
TRBV3-1	TRBJ1-5	NA	NA	18	TGTGCCAGCAGCCAAAGCGGTGGAACAGGGTCAAGCAATCAGCCCCAGCATTTT	CASSQSGGTGSSNQPQHF
TRBV4-3	TRBJ2-6	NA	NA	18	TGCGCCAGCAGCCAGGCCGGGCGGAGCCTCTCTGGGGCCAACGTCCTGACTTTC	CASSQAGRSLSGANVLTF
TRBV27	TRBJ1-6	NA	NA	14	TGTGCCAGCAGTTTAGAAACTGCCGGATCACCCCTCCACTTT	CASSLETAGSPLHF
TRBV10-3	TRBJ2-3	NA	NA	12	TGTGCCATCAGTGAGTCGCAATCTACGCAGTATTTT	CAISESQSTQYF
TRBV28	TRBJ1-1	NA	NA	19	TGTGCCAGCAGGGCATCACCCTACAGAAGTCGAAACGCACGGGGTGAAGCTTTCTTT	CASRASPYRSRNARGEAFF
TRBV3-1	TRBJ2-7	many	NA	17	TGTGCCAGCGCAAAGGGTATGGGGAGCGGCCACTTCTACGAGCAGTACTTC	CASAKGMGSGHFYEQYF
TRBV19	TRBJ2-3	few	NA	15	TGTGCCAGTAGTATTGGAGGAGGGAACACAGATACGCAGTATTTT	CASSIGGGNTDTQYF
TRBV7-2	TRBJ2-7	few	TRBD2	15	TGTGCCAGCAGCCCGGCCGCAGCGGGAGAGCTCGAGCAGTACTTC	CASSPAAAGELEQYF
TRBV24-1	TRBJ2-5	NA	TRBD2	14	TGTGCCACCCAGCCCGGGGGGGTGATGGAGACCCAGTACTTC	CATQPGGVMETQYF
TRBV10-3	TRBJ1-1	few	NA	12	TGTGCCATGGGGACGGTTCGGACTGAAGCTTTCTTT	CAMGTVRTEAFF
TRBV20-1	TRBJ2-1	few	NA	15	TGCAGTGCTAGAAAGCGGAAGAGCTCCTACAATGAGCAGTTCTTC	CSARKRKSSYNEQFF
TRBV29-1	TRBJ2-3	NA	NA	14	TGCAGCGTTGATGGGCGGTCTGGGCCAGATACGCAGTATTTT	CSVDGRSGPDTQYF
TRBV7-8	TRBJ2-1	NA	NA	17	TGTGCCAGCAGCCAACGTTATTGGGGGCTCTCCTACAATGAGCAGTTCTTC	CASSQRYWGLSYNEQFF
TRBV29-1	TRBJ2-7	NA	NA	13	TGCAGCGTTGATCAGGGAGATACCTACGAGCAGTACTTC	CSVDQGDTYEQYF
TRBV5-4	TRBJ2-7	few	NA	14	TGTGCCAGCAGCAGGGGACTGCTTTCCAACGAGCAGTACTTC	CASSRGLLSNEQYF
TRBV29-1	TRBJ1-1	few	NA	10	TGCGGGGGAGATAGCACTGAAGCTTTCTTT	CGGDSTEAFF
TRBV7-8	TRBJ2-7	few	NA	12	TGTGCCAGCAGTGGGGATTTCTACGAGCAGTACTTC	CASSGDFYEQYF
TRBV7-9	TRBJ2-1	few	NA	13	TGTGCCAGCAGCTTAGAAGTTTCCAATGAGCAGTTCTTC	CASSLEVSNEQFF
TRBV11-2	TRBJ2-7	NA	NA	16	TGTGCCAGCAGCTTAGGCAGGACTCGGCCGGATTACGAGCAGTACTTC	CASSLGRTRPDYEQYF
TRBV28	TRBJ2-3	few	NA	17	TGTGCCAGCAGTCCACACCCCCGCCCCTTGAGCACAGATACGCAGTATTTT	CASSPHPRPLSTDTQYF
TRBV6-5	TRBJ2-7	NA	TRBD2	13	TGTGCCAGCGGGTCGGGGGGTCCCTACGAGCAGTACTTC	CASGSGGPYEQYF
TRBV12-3/TRBV12-4	TRBJ2-2	NA	NA	17	TGTGCCAGCACCCCGGGGGAGGTGACTATCGAAACCGGGGAGCTGTTTTTT	CASTPGEVTIETGELFF
TRBV11-2	TRBJ2-3	few	NA	12	TGTGCCAGCAGCGGTCAGTTAGATACGCAGTATTTT	CASSGQLDTQYF
TRBV9	TRBJ2-1	few	NA	12	TGTGCCAGCAGCGTAGGTGGGGCTGAGCAGTTCTTC	CASSVGGAEQFF